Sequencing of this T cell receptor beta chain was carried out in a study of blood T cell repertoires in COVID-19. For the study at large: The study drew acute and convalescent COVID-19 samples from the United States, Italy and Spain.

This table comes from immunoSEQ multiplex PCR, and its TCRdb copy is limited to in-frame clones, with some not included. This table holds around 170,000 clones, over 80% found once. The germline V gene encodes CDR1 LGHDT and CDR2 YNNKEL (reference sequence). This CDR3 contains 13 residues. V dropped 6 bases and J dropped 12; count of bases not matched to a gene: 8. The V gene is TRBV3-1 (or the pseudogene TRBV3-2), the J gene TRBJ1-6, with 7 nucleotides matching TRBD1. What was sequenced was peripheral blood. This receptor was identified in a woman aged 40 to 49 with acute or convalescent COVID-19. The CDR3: CASRFSRTGPLHF. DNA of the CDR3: TGTGCCAGCAGATTCAGCCGGACAGGACCCCTCCACTTT.